The sample holds a few counts of the clone carrying this TCR beta chain. The antigen is undetermined. The data were obtained in a study of T-cell memory formation after mild COVID-19. Overall study findings and caveats: Pre-infection memory showed some responding clones, and this suggested that cross-reactive memory joined. While clones contracting from day 15 to 85 were balanced between CD4 and CD8, later expanders leaned CD4+.

The CDR3 covers 16 residues. V lost 1 base, J lost 3 bases, and 16 bases lay in between. In TCRdb, the 5' RACE reads were re-called with MiXCR into one record per CDR3 protein. Here the sample spans just under 550,000 distinct CDR3 sequences, around 20% being singletons. The chain is built from TRBV12-3 or TRBV12-4 and TRBJ2-7; D not certain. The sample was PBMCs or a T cell subset sorted from them (not recorded which). The receptor comes from an adult woman who had mild COVID-19 (a few samples of this study predate the infection). Cell type and time point are not known. The CDR3 DNA reads as TGTGCCAGCAGTTTAGAAACCCGACCCATCAGCTACGAGCAGTACTTC. Its protein product is CASSLETRPISYEQYF.